Below, 22 T cell receptor beta chains from the same sample are listed, as sequenced in a study of CD8 T cells in ankylosing spondylitis listed by TCRdb under 2017. Preparation of the library involved 5' RACE. Sequencing relied on an Illumina HiSeq 2500. The public sequencing data were trimmed at Q25 with fastp and processed into clonotypes with MiXCR by TCRdb, which kept only in-frame beta chains. Under each unique CDR3 protein, matching rows form one entry showing the most common genes and DNA. The sample contains some 220,000 distinct CDR3 sequences, 8% to 11% of them found a single time. The biggest ten clones account for less than 3% of the sample. What was sequenced was blood, either unsorted or a sorted T cell fraction (not recorded which). Source of these receptors: a male donor with ankylosing spondylitis or in good health (not recorded which).

The V and J genes are TRBV28 and TRBJ2-1; 16 nucleotides match TRBD2. CDR1 and CDR2 from the germline V gene are MDHEN and SYDVKM. The CDR3 extends over 18 amino acids. J lost 6 bases, V lost 7 bases, and 12 bases had no gene match. The CDR3 nucleotides read TGTGCCAGCACCATCGGGACTAGCGGGGGGGCGGCGCTCAATGAGCAGTTCTTC. Its translation is CASTIGTSGGAALNEQFF.

V usage is TRBV20-1 and J usage is TRBJ2-7; 8 bases map to TRBD2. The CDR3 runs to 14 residues. The germline gives CDR1 DFQATT, CDR2 SNEGSKA (reference sequence). V was pared by 5 bases and J by 5 bases, with 11 bases of the junction left unmatched. CDR3 in DNA: TGCAGTGCTTCCCGGGAGGGCCTCACCCACGAGCAGTACTTC. It specifies CSASREGLTHEQYF.

This clonotype has at least ten counts. The CDR3 is CASSRTTDSLNTEAFF. DNA of the CDR3: TGCGCCAGCAGCCGCACAACAGACAGCTTGAACACTGAAGCTTTCTTT. The chain is built from TRBV4-1 and TRBJ1-1; tentative D call: TRBD1 (5 bases). This CDR3 is 16 amino acids long. V lost 4 bases to trimming and J lost 0 bases, with 15 bases between them. The germline V gene encodes CDR1 MGHRA and CDR2 YSYEKL.

At least ten counts were recorded for this clonotype. This chain connects TRBV5-6 to TRBJ2-5, with a weak D call TRBD2 (6 bases). The CDR3 runs to 17 residues. Germline assignment: CDR1 SGHDT and CDR2 YYEEEE. Trimming left V 2 bases short and J 4 bases short, with 21 bases between. Here the CDR3 reads CASSFATDPGGAETQYF. CDR3 bases: TGTGCCAGCAGCTTCGCGACGGACCCCGGGGGAGCAGAGACCCAGTACTTC.

The chain is built from TRBV18 and TRBJ1-2; the D gene is possibly TRBD1 (6 bases). Trimming shortened V by 0 bases and J by 4 bases, and 12 bases separated the two germline ends. The CDR3 runs 15 residues. Germline CDR1 is KGHSH and CDR2 is LQKENI. This CDR3 is CASSPPAGVVYGYTF. The CDR3 nucleotides are TGTGCCAGCTCACCACCGGCAGGGGTGGTCTATGGCTACACCTTC.

The table lists this clonotype with a few counts. This chain joins TRBV7-2 and TRBJ2-2, with 8 bases lining up with TRBD1. J was trimmed by 4 bases and V by 7 bases; bases with no gene match: 5. Germline CDR1 reads SGHTA; CDR2 reads FQGNSA. This CDR3 contains 14 residues. This CDR3 is CASNFRGRTGELFF. The CDR3 DNA is TGTGCCAGCAACTTCAGGGGGCGCACCGGGGAGCTGTTTTTT.

At least ten counts were recorded for this clonotype. The chain couples TRBV21-1 to TRBJ2-1; the D call TRBD2 from the table was never checked on the DNA. TRBV21-1 counts as a pseudogene. This CDR3 region has 20 residues. The CDR3 reads CASSKPRPDGTSGGEDEQFF. The CDR3 coding sequence is TGTGCCAGCAGCAAACCCCGCCCGGACGGGACTAGCGGAGGGGAAGATGAGCAGTTCTTC.

This clonotype was picked up many times. This rearrangement joins TRBV20-1 to TRBJ2-1, with 15 bases lining up with TRBD2. CDR3 length equals 16 residues. The V and J ends lost 6 bases and 5 bases, in that order; junction bases with no gene match: 8. CDR1 DFQATT and CDR2 SNEGSKA come from the germline V gene (reference sequence). The CDR3 DNA reads TGCAGTGCCCCGGGACTAGCGGGGGGTCGTAACAATGAGCAGTTCTTC. Protein sequence: CSAPGLAGGRNNEQFF.

This clonotype was seen repeatedly, ten times or more. The rearrangement joins TRBV15 to TRBJ2-1; D possibly corresponds to TRBD2 (6 bases). The CDR3 is 15 residues long. Germline V gene sequence: CDR1 LNHNV, CDR2 YYDKDF (reference sequence). Trimming left V 0 bases short and J 7 bases short, with 13 bases between. CDR3 loop: CATSRDPGVSNEQFF. DNA of the CDR3: TGTGCCACCAGCAGAGATCCGGGAGTTTCAAATGAGCAGTTCTTC.

The chain links TRBV7-2 to TRBJ1-6, with 7 bases aligning to TRBD1. The CDR3 has 17 residues. Germline-derived CDR1 and CDR2 are SGHTA and FQGNSA. The V and J ends lost 5 bases and 0 bases, in that order; junction bases with no gene match: 7. As DNA, the CDR3 is TGTGCCAGCAGCCCTGGGACAGCCTACTCCTATAATTCACCCCTCCACTTT. Translating gives CASSPGTAYSYNSPLHF.

V and J are TRBV18 and TRBJ2-7; the D gene is possibly TRBD2 (6 bases). V shed 2 bases and J shed 2 bases, with 10 bases lying between them. CDR3 size: 14 residues. Looked up from germline, CDR1 is KGHSH and CDR2 is LQKENI. The CDR3 DNA follows: TGTGCCAGCTCACCAGGGGGGAGCACCTACGAGCAGTACTTC. Translation: CASSPGGSTYEQYF.

This clonotype came up many times. V usage is TRBV11-1 and J usage is TRBJ2-1; weak D call: TRBD1 (7 bases). CDR3 length: 19 residues. The V gene lost 3 bases and the J gene lost 3 bases, with 24 bases spanning the gap. Germline CDR1 is SGHAT and CDR2 is FQDESV (reference sequence). In nucleotides, the CDR3 is TGTGCCAGCAGCTTTCGGGTATCCTCAGGGGGGTGGTTCTACAATGAGCAGTTCTTC. Translation: CASSFRVSSGGWFYNEQFF.

The chain employs TRBV25-1 and TRBJ2-4, with D uncertain. There are 11 residues in the CDR3. Per germline, CDR1 MGHDK and CDR2 SYGVNS. Trimming left V 8 bases short and J 0 bases short, with 2 bases between. CDR3 region: CASGAKNIQYF. In DNA form, the CDR3 reads TGTGCCAGCGGAGCCAAAAACATTCAGTACTTC.

This clonotype came up many times. The V call is TRBV14, the J call TRBJ1-1, with D perhaps matching TRBD1 (5 bases). V shed 3 bases and J shed 5 bases, with 13 bases lying between them. Per germline, CDR1 SGHDN and CDR2 FVKESK. This CDR3 is 14 amino acids long. CDR3: CASSQPSAGTEAFF. CDR3 sequence (DNA): TGTGCCAGCAGCCAGCCGAGCGCAGGGACTGAAGCTTTCTTT.

The table lists this clonotype with many counts. The chain is built from TRBV20-1 and TRBJ1-1; tentative D call: TRBD1 (5 bases). Per germline, CDR1 DFQATT and CDR2 SNEGSKA (reference sequence). This CDR3 contains 12 residues. Trimming shortened V by 6 bases and J by 3 bases, and 11 bases separated the two germline ends. CDR3 residues: CSARDRYTEAFF. CDR3 sequence (DNA): TGCAGTGCGAGGGACCGCTACACTGAAGCTTTCTTT.

This clonotype was observed at least ten times. V gene TRBV7-2 combines with J gene TRBJ2-1; D is ambiguous. Trimming pared 3 bases from V and 5 bases from J, leaving 8 bases between. Germline CDR1 reads SGHTA; CDR2 reads FQGNSA. The CDR3 contains 13 residues. The CDR3 sequence is CASSLQTHNEQFF. CDR3 nucleotide sequence: TGTGCCAGCAGCTTGCAGACCCACAATGAGCAGTTCTTC.

This clonotype was observed many times. The V call is TRBV4-1, the J call TRBJ1-2, with 9 bases lining up with TRBD1. Trimming at V came to 2 bases and at J to 4 bases, leaving 5 bases not matched to a gene. The CDR3 consists of 15 residues. Germline V CDR1 and CDR2: MGHRA, YSYEKL. The CDR3 coding sequence is TGCGCCAGCAGCCAACTCCGGGACAGGGTCTATGGCTACACCTTC. Translation gives CASSQLRDRVYGYTF.

The chain carries TRBV5-5 and TRBJ1-5, with D perhaps matching TRBD1 (6 bases). CDR3 length: 18 amino acids. In germline, CDR1 is SGHKS, CDR2 YYEKEE (reference sequence). Trimming left V 0 bases short and J 0 bases short, with 16 bases between. Here the CDR3 reads CASSLGTGPSYSNQPQHF. CDR3 sequence (DNA): TGTGCCAGCAGCTTGGGTACAGGGCCATCCTATAGCAATCAGCCCCAGCATTTT.

This clonotype has more than one count but fewer than ten. The genes are TRBV25-1 and TRBJ2-2; 8 bases match TRBD1. Germline-derived CDR1 and CDR2 are MGHDK and SYGVNS. With 6 bases clipped from V and 3 bases from J, the junction kept 3 bases outside the gene matches. The length of the CDR3 is 14 residues. CDR3 residues: CASRQTGDTGELFF. The CDR3 region has the DNA TGTGCCAGCAGACAGACAGGGGACACCGGGGAGCTGTTTTTT.

This chain joins TRBV25-1 and TRBJ2-2, with TRBD2 matching 9 bases. This CDR3 has 14 residues. V dropped 11 bases and J dropped 4; count of bases not matched to a gene: 8. Germline values: CDR1 MGHDK, CDR2 SYGVNS. The CDR3 spells CACGRAGATGELFF. The CDR3 region has the DNA TGTGCCTGCGGGAGGGCAGGGGCCACCGGGGAGCTGTTTTTT.

V gene TRBV30 combines with J gene TRBJ1-2; tentatively, D is TRBD1 (5 bases). The V gene's germline CDR1 is GTSNPN and CDR2 SVGIG (reference sequence). V was trimmed by 8 bases and J by 4 bases, leaving 14 bases between them. The CDR3 is 12 amino acids. The CDR3 here is CAHGGSSYGYTF. As DNA, the CDR3 is TGTGCCCACGGGGGGTCCTCCTATGGCTACACCTTC.

This clonotype was counted a few times. The chain links TRBV29-1 to TRBJ1-1; 7 positions match TRBD1. The CDR3 extends over 13 amino acids. Germline values: CDR1 SQVTM, CDR2 ANQGSEA. The ends lost 6 bases at V and 0 bases at J; junction bases unmatched: 4. The DNA of the CDR3 is TGCAGCGTATCAACAGGGGTGAACACTGAAGCTTTCTTT. It yields the protein CSVSTGVNTEAFF.